Following are 10 T cell receptor beta chains from one sample sequenced in a study of Tregs in tolerant kidney transplant recipients. These TCRs' antigens remain unknown. Assay: immunoSEQ multiplex PCR; the TCRdb copy retains only in-frame clones and omits some. The sample includes around 9,700 clones, around nine tenths seen only once; the top ten take around 6%. This material consisted of Tregs from blood cultured with allogeneic cells, taken before the transplant. The source of these receptors is a human patient who received a combined kidney and bone marrow transplant.

J is TRBJ1-2 and V is TRBV19; the D is unclear. Germline V gene lookup returns CDR1 LNHDA and CDR2 SQIVND (reference sequence). V was shortened by 5 bases and J by 0 bases, with 13 bases between the two germline ends. This CDR3 region has 15 residues. In DNA, the CDR3 is TGTGCCAGTAGTGGGAAAGGGTCGGCTAACTATGGCTACACCTTC. Residues: CASSGKGSANYGYTF. The whole variable domain, filled in from reference TRBV19 and TRBJ1-2, reads DGGITQSPKYLFRKEGQNVTLSCEQNLNHDAMYWYRQDPGQGLRLIYYSQIVNDFQKGDIAEGYSVSREKKESFPLTVTSAQKNPTAFYLCASSGKGSANYGYTFGSGTRLTVV.

The rearrangement uses TRBV4-1 and TRBJ1-3, with D possibly being TRBD1 (6 bases). This CDR3 contains 15 residues. Looked up from germline, CDR1 is MGHRA and CDR2 is YSYEKL. Trimming pared 4 bases from V and 2 bases from J, leaving 12 bases between. CDR3 sequence: CASSRRQATGNTIYF. DNA of the CDR3: TGCGCCAGCAGCCGAAGACAGGCGACTGGAAACACCATATATTTT.

The chain joins TRBV12-5 to TRBJ1-5, with D perhaps TRBD1 (5 bases). Trimming pared 1 base from V and 1 base from J, leaving 20 bases between. Germline V gene lookup returns CDR1 LGHNT and CDR2 FRNRAP. This CDR3 has 19 amino acids. CDR3 in DNA: TGTGCTAGTGGTTTGGCCACCGGGGCCCACGGGAGGAGCAATCAGCCCCAGCATTTT. It translates to CASGLATGAHGRSNQPQHF.

This rearrangement joins TRBV30 to TRBJ2-3; D is undetermined. CDR1 and CDR2 (germline): GTSNPN, SVGIG (reference sequence). The CDR3 length is 14 residues. Trimming pared 2 bases from V and 5 bases from J, leaving 14 bases between. The CDR3: CAWSSHGSGDTQYF. The CDR3 DNA reads as TGTGCCTGGAGTTCCCACGGGTCCGGAGATACGCAGTATTTT.

CDR3 sequence: CASSQVDRGNQPQHF. In nucleotides, the CDR3 is TGTGCCAGCAGCCAAGTTGACAGGGGCAATCAGCCCCAGCATTTT. The chain uses TRBV4-2 and TRBJ1-5; 7 bases agree with TRBD1. CDR1 and CDR2 (germline): LGHNA, YNFKEQ. Unmatched junction bases numbered 2, after V lost 1 base and J lost 2 bases. The CDR3 is made up of 15 amino acids.

CDR3 amino acids: CASSLSRGQGSTEAFF. Here the CDR3 DNA reads TGCGCCAGCAGCTTGTCCCGGGGCCAAGGGAGCACTGAAGCTTTCTTT. The chain recombines TRBV5-1 with TRBJ1-1; D perhaps matches TRBD1 (5 bases). CDR1 is SGHRS and CDR2 is YFSETQ in the germline V gene. The V end was cut by 1 base, the J end by 4 bases, with 17 bases between. This CDR3 comprises 16 residues.

V is TRBV9 and J is TRBJ1-2; TRBD1 matches at 9 bases. In germline, CDR1 is SGDLS, CDR2 YYNGEE. V shed 0 bases, J shed 8 bases, and the junction held 8 bases outside the gene matches. CDR3 length equals 15 residues. The CDR3 loop reads CASSVAQGQGWGYTF. CDR3 nucleotide sequence: TGTGCCAGCAGCGTAGCTCAGGGACAGGGCTGGGGCTACACCTTC.

The V call is TRBV27, the J call TRBJ2-5; the match to TRBD2 covers 7 bases. The J call may be mistaken, given a closer DNA end match to TRBJ2-7. There are 17 residues in the CDR3. Germline values: CDR1 MNHEY, CDR2 SMNVEV (reference sequence). CDR3 in DNA: TGTGCCACTCCCCCCACCCGGGGTCGCGGGGGCTCCTACGAGCAGTACTTC. Its translation is CATPPTRGRGGSYEQYF.

Here the CDR3 DNA reads TGTGCCAGCAGTTTCGGACAGGGCCAGCCCCAGCATTTT. Translating gives CASSFGQGQPQHF. The rearrangement uses TRBV28 and TRBJ1-5, with TRBD1 matching over 8 bases. V was pared by 3 bases and J by 7 bases, with 2 bases of the junction left unmatched. In germline, CDR1 is MDHEN, CDR2 SYDVKM. CDR3 length: 13 residues.

The chain has TRBV7-9 and TRBJ1-2; D is unclear. V was cut by 5 bases and J by 0 bases, with 10 bases left in between. Looked up from germline, CDR1 is SEHNR and CDR2 is FQNEAQ (reference sequence). This CDR3 region has 14 residues. CDR3: CASSASLTNYGYTF. The DNA of the CDR3 is TGTGCCAGCAGCGCCAGCCTGACTAACTATGGCTACACCTTC.